This T cell receptor (beta chain) comes out of a study of T cells in Graves' hyperthyroidism and ophthalmopathy (dated by TCRdb to the late 2010s). Concerning the study at large: Peripheral blood was sampled at the time of initial diagnosis, prior to any treatment. According to the paper, TCR Vbeta CDR3 sequencing was carried out on some 130 peripheral blood samples, which came from around 43 ophthalmopathy, 75 or so hyperthyroidism and roughly 17 progressor patients. Prospective prediction of ophthalmopathy was tested in an independent validation cohort of about 19 hyperthyroidism patients and 15 to 17 patients who later progressed to ophthalmopathy. To identify TCR V-J signatures that set the groups apart, the researchers used a discovery cohort of 100 patients, made up of about 44 with Graves' ophthalmopathy and around 58 with stable Graves' hyperthyroidism. Thyroid tissue and blood T-cell repertoires from roughly 6 Graves' hyperthyroidism patients were also compared in the study. The 100 discovery patients were randomly split 7:3 into training and test sets. Following sampling, methimazole starting at 30 mg daily was given to hyperthyroidism patients, and high-dose intravenous methylprednisolone was given to ophthalmopathy patients.

Regarding this clonotype: Its binding antigen is unknown. Base qualities are not at hand, and no much larger clone is one base apart.

Study-wide conclusions, independent of this receptor: A 13 V-J signature model separated ophthalmopathy from stable hyperthyroidism, with approximately 86% sensitivity and 81.08% specificity in cross-validation and 80%/75% in testing. Most expanded thyroid clonotypes (frequency above 0.001) were also detected in blood, suggesting blood repertoires may reflect thyroid immune responses. Sample size was not statistically predetermined, and blinding of investigators to group allocation was not performed. In validation, progression to ophthalmopathy was predicted by the model with 65% to 71% sensitivity and just over 72% specificity, a median of approximately 6.5 months before onset.

Ophthalmopathy patients had moderately to severely active disease, Clinical Activity Score of at least 3, NOSPECS grade of at least 4, and duration under 3 months. The study excluded patients with uncontrolled infections, other autoimmune diseases, pregnancy or lactation. Diagnoses were established on the basis of clinical symptoms, serum thyroxine and TRAb, thyroid ultrasound, and orbital computed tomography. Ficoll-Paque density gradient centrifugation was used to isolate PBMCs from around 10 ml of fresh peripheral blood. Total RNA was extracted using Trizol reagent, and RNA quality was assessed on an Agilent 2100 Bioanalyzer. The TCR beta CDR3 regions were amplified from RNA transcripts. The TCR CDR3 was subjected to a first round of RT-PCR using the HTBI primer set and the Qiagen OneStep RT-PCR kit. Libraries were constructed in a second round of multiplex PCR, after which size selection and purification were carried out. Sequencing of the libraries was done on an Illumina HiSeq2000 using paired-end 100 bp reads. Under the source paper's analysis protocol: SOAPnuke was used to process the raw data, with reads discarded if the reads contained adapters or uncalled bases, had a mean Phred below 15, or lacked an exact constant-primer or identifier match. High-quality paired reads were merged using COPE v1.2.5, and each unique nucleotide sequence was defined as a clonotype. MiTCR v1.1 was used to align clonotypes to the IMGT TRBV, TRBD and TRBJ reference segments. The analysis included only V-J combinations with a frequency above 0.0001, which together covered over 98% of the repertoires. A TCS score was defined as the ratio of F50 (clonal expansion) to E x V (chaos), with BLOSUM62-based TCRdist applied between CDR3 peptides within each V-J. Welch's t-statistics and random forest reduced fewer than 550 V-J features to 13, which were used in a naive Bayes classifier (R e1071). The raw public reads went through TCRdb reprocessing: fastp at Q25, MiXCR clone calling, in-frame beta chains kept. Entries are consolidated by CDR3 protein sequence, retaining the most common genes and DNA. For this entry, the V and J calls and clone size follow TCRdb and not the study's own pipeline. This sample lists about 500,000 distinct CDR3 sequences; about 16% were detected once. In total, the top ten clones hold 25% to 30% of the sample.

CDR3 length: 15 amino acids, cysteine to phenylalanine. The sequence is cut down to CDR3 DNA, 45 bases in frame from base 1. Cut back by 5 bases and 1 base, the V and J ends lie 14 bases apart. The germline V gene (reference sequence) provides CDR1 WNHNN and CDR2 SYGVQD. The rearranged chain carries TRBV10-1 and TRBJ2-5; matching of 6 bases hints at TRBD1 as the D gene. This receptor was obtained from a woman aged 25-40 years with Graves' ophthalmopathy. Sequenced material: blood. The DNA sequence is as follows: TGCGCCAGCAGTCGTTCCGGGACACTCCAAGAGACCCAGTACTTC. This codes for CASSRSGTLQETQYF.